These 20 T cell receptor beta chains share one sample of origin, sequenced in a study of blood T cells in healthy people across ages. Sample-barcoded 5' priming and a J-beta primer mix drove a second PCR of about 6 to 12 cycles. TCRdb reprocessed the 5' RACE reads with MiXCR, giving one entry per CDR3 protein. There are about 650,000 distinct CDR3 sequences in the sample; about a third occur only once, and less than 20% lies in the top ten. Input material: blood. The receptors originated from a woman of 80 years or more in good health.

The chain joins TRBV20-1 to TRBJ2-3; 7 bases match TRBD2. Germline CDR1 reads DFQATT; CDR2 reads SNEGSKA (reference sequence). With 5 bases clipped from V and 3 bases from J, the junction kept 11 bases outside the gene matches. The CDR3 totals 15 residues. The CDR3 region is CSAPSARESTDTQYF. CDR3 DNA sequence: TGCAGTGCTCCATCGGCGCGGGAGAGTACAGATACGCAGTATTTT.

Turning to this clonotype: A junction boundary mismatches the germline segment, possibly from a read error. CDR3 DNA: TGTGCCCGGAGGGAGACAGGGACAGATACGCAGTATTTT. Protein product: CARRETGTDTQYF. The rearrangement joins TRBV30 to TRBJ2-3; D perhaps matches TRBD1 (7 bases). Germline-derived CDR1 and CDR2 are GTSNPN and SVGIG (reference sequence). CDR3 size: 13 residues.

This clonotype was found many times. The CDR3 coding sequence is TGCAGTGCTAGAGATCTTTTAAGAGGTGGCTACACCTTC. Protein product: CSARDLLRGGYTF. The J gene is TRBJ1-2, the V gene TRBV20-1; D gene unclear. Germline values: CDR1 DFQATT, CDR2 SNEGSKA (reference sequence). The CDR3 runs 13 residues. The V and J ends lost 0 bases and 7 bases respectively, with 12 bases between them.

This chain connects TRBV10-2 to TRBJ1-5; 7 bases fit TRBD1. The germline V gene encodes CDR1 WSHSY and CDR2 SAAADI. This CDR3 has 12 residues. With V trimmed by 8 bases and J by 9 bases, 7 bases remained unmatched. The DNA for the CDR3 is TGCGCCAGCGATCAGGGGGGGCGGCCCCAGCATTTT. Protein sequence: CASDQGGRPQHF.

The V and J genes are TRBV6-5 and TRBJ2-5; the D gene is possibly TRBD1 (7 bases). This CDR3 region has 13 residues. The V and J ends lost 7 bases and 5 bases respectively, with 14 bases between them. Germline CDR1 reads MNHEY; CDR2 reads SVGAGI. The CDR3 reads CASTATGRETQYF. Here the CDR3 DNA reads TGTGCCAGCACCGCGACAGGGAGGGAGACCCAGTACTTC.

This sequence joins TRBV5-1 and TRBJ1-1; unclear D gene. Trimming took off 0 bases at V and 5 bases at J, with 14 bases between the two ends. Germline V gene sequence: CDR1 SGHRS, CDR2 YFSETQ. This CDR3 contains 15 residues. CDR3 loop: CASSLAPQGRTEAFF. The DNA of the CDR3 is TGCGCCAGCAGCTTGGCACCCCAAGGTAGGACTGAAGCTTTCTTT. The whole variable domain, filled in from reference TRBV5-1 and TRBJ1-1, reads KAGVTQTPRYLIKTRGQQVTLSCSPISGHRSVSWYQQTPGQGLQFLFEYFSETQRNKGNFPGRFSGRQFSNSRSEMNVSTLELGDSALYLCASSLAPQGRTEAFFGQGTRLTVV.

The J gene is TRBJ2-2, the V gene TRBV5-1, with a possible D match to TRBD1 (6 bases). Deletions cut 1 base from V and 4 bases from J, with 14 bases between. This CDR3 is built from 16 residues. Germline CDR1 is SGHRS and CDR2 is YFSETQ. This chain's CDR3 is CASSLFPDRSTGELFF. CDR3 nucleotides: TGCGCCAGCAGCTTGTTTCCAGACAGGTCCACCGGGGAGCTGTTTTTT.

V usage is TRBV24-1 and J usage is TRBJ2-1, with unresolved D. The length of the CDR3 is 14 residues. Germline lookup yields CDR1 KGHDR and CDR2 SFDVKD. The V gene lost 1 base and the J gene lost 6 bases, with 9 bases spanning the gap. The CDR3 DNA is TGTGCCACCAGTGATTTACTTTTCGGCAATGAGCAGTTCTTC. It encodes CATSDLLFGNEQFF.

This clonotype was seen many times. The V gene is TRBV9, the J gene TRBJ2-5, with a weak D call TRBD2 (7 bases). Deletions cut 3 bases from V and 3 bases from J, with 9 bases between. The CDR3 has 13 residues. CDR1 is SGDLS and CDR2 is YYNGEE in the germline V gene. The CDR3 bases are TGTGCCAGCAGCGAGGGGGGGAAAGAGACCCAGTACTTC. It codes for CASSEGGKETQYF.

This clonotype showed up just a few times. The rearrangement uses TRBV5-1 and TRBJ1-4; 11 bases line up with TRBD1. CDR3 length: 16 residues. The germline V gene has CDR1 SGHRS and CDR2 YFSETQ. Germline trimming cut 5 bases from V and 7 bases from J; bases unmatched to any gene: 10. This CDR3 is CASRRTGGAAGEKLFF. The CDR3 region has the DNA TGCGCCAGCAGAAGGACAGGGGGCGCAGCAGGTGAAAAACTGTTTTTT. The variable domain in full, completed from reference TRBV5-1 and TRBJ1-4, reads KAGVTQTPRYLIKTRGQQVTLSCSPISGHRSVSWYQQTPGQGLQFLFEYFSETQRNKGNFPGRFSGRQFSNSRSEMNVSTLELGDSALYLCASRRTGGAAGEKLFFGSGTQLSVL.

CDR3 sequence: CASSLGLGTKVYEQYF. CDR3 in DNA: TGTGCCAGCAGCTTAGGCCTCGGGACAAAGGTATACGAGCAGTACTTC. The chain recombines TRBV7-8 with TRBJ2-7, with a possible D match to TRBD1 (6 bases). The CDR3 sequence is 16 residues long. Germline CDR1 and CDR2: SGHVS and FQNEAQ. V lost 1 base, J lost 4 bases, and 17 bases lay in between.

V usage is TRBV14 and J usage is TRBJ2-2; D uncertain. Germline loops: CDR1 SGHDN, CDR2 FVKESK. This CDR3 has 16 residues. The V gene lost 0 bases and the J gene lost 1 base, with 9 bases spanning the gap. The CDR3 DNA reads TGTGCCAGCAGCCAAGAACCAACGTGGAACACCGGGGAGCTGTTTTTT. Its translation: CASSQEPTWNTGELFF.

The V call is TRBV13, the J call TRBJ2-7; D uncertain. V dropped 0 bases and J dropped 0 bases, with 9 bases sitting between them. The CDR3 has 15 residues. Germline CDR1 PRHDT, CDR2 FYEKMQ (reference sequence). The CDR3 nucleotides read TGTGCCAGCAGCTTAGGAGCATCGAGCTCCTACGAGCAGTACTTC. It specifies CASSLGASSSYEQYF.

This clonotype was detected many times. This rearrangement joins TRBV25-1 to TRBJ2-1; TRBD2 matches at 7 bases. V was clipped by 1 base and J by 3 bases; unmatched bases: 3. The CDR3 spans 15 residues. Germline V lookup: CDR1 MGHDK, CDR2 SYGVNS. CDR3 nucleotides: TGTGCCAGCAGTGAATTGGGGGGGTTCTACAATGAGCAGTTCTTC. Protein: CASSELGGFYNEQFF. Full variable domain (remainder filled in from reference TRBV25-1 and TRBJ2-1): EADIYQTPRYLVIGTGKKITLECSQTMGHDKMYWYQQDPGMELHLIHYSYGVNSTEKGDLSSESTVSRIRTEHFPLTLESARPSHTSQYLCASSELGGFYNEQFFGPGTRLTVL.

V is TRBV5-1 and J is TRBJ1-1; D not resolved. Trimming took 3 bases from V and 8 from J, leaving 20 bases between them. This CDR3 has 15 amino acids. Germline assignment: CDR1 SGHRS and CDR2 YFSETQ. The CDR3 DNA is TGCGCCAGCAGCTCCCAAACCGGGGAATCCACCGAAGCTTTCTTT. Its protein product is CASSSQTGESTEAFF.

This clonotype was detected a few times. A much larger clonotype is one base distant, so this may be a read error. V gene TRBV5-6 combines with J gene TRBJ1-4, with D possibly TRBD1 on 5 matching bases. Germline V gene data show CDR1 as SGHDT and CDR2 as YYEEEE. The CDR3 runs to 14 residues. DNA of the CDR3: TGTGCCAGCAGCTTTGGGGCGGAGGCTGAAAAACGGTTTTTT. Encoded protein: CASSFGAEAEKRFF.

The count of this clonotype is one. The gene calls are TRBV29-1 and TRBJ2-1; 7 bases match TRBD1. Per germline, CDR1 SQVTM and CDR2 ANQGSEA. V shed 6 bases, J shed 10 bases, and the junction held 6 bases outside the gene matches. The CDR3 is 11 residues long. CDR3 in DNA: TGCAGCGTCGGGACAGCCGGCGAGCAGTTCTTC. Translation: CSVGTAGEQFF.

This clonotype has a count of ten or more. The chain recombines TRBV12-3 or TRBV12-4 with TRBJ1-2; D is ambiguous. The length of the CDR3 is 13 residues. Trimming left V 7 bases short and J 3 bases short, with 12 bases between. The CDR3 spells CASTIGSYYGYTF. CDR3 DNA sequence: TGTGCCAGCACCATCGGGTCCTACTATGGCTACACCTTC.

This clonotype occurred many times. The rearrangement links TRBV20-1 to TRBJ2-1; 8 positions match TRBD1. CDR1 and CDR2 (germline): DFQATT, SNEGSKA (reference sequence). With V trimmed by 3 bases and J by 9 bases, 13 bases remained unmatched. The CDR3 covers 15 residues. The CDR3 here is CSASQPTGVSAEQFF. The CDR3, as DNA: TGCAGTGCTAGCCAACCGACAGGGGTAAGCGCTGAGCAGTTCTTC.

A remark on this clonotype: A much more abundant neighbour one base away suggests this may be a read error. The rearrangement uses TRBV7-2 and TRBJ1-2; D is perhaps TRBD1 (6 bases). V shed 4 bases and J shed 4 bases, with 13 bases lying between them. From germline, CDR1 is SGHTA and CDR2 FQGNSA. This CDR3 is 14 amino acids long. CDR3 sequence reads: CASSSLTGSYGYTF. In DNA form, the CDR3 reads TGTGCCAGCAGCTCGTTAACAGGGAGCTATGGCTACACCTTC.